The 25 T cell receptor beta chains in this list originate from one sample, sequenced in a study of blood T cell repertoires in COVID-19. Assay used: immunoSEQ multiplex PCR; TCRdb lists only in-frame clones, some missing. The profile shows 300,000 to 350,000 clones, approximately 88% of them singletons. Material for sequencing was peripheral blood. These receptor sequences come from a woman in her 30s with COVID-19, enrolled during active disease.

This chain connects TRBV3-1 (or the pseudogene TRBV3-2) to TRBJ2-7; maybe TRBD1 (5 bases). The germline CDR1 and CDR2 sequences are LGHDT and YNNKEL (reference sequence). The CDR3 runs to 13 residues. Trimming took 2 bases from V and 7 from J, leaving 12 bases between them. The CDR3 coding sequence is TGTGCCAGCAGCCAAAGCAGGGTAGGGGAGCAGTACTTC. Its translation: CASSQSRVGEQYF.

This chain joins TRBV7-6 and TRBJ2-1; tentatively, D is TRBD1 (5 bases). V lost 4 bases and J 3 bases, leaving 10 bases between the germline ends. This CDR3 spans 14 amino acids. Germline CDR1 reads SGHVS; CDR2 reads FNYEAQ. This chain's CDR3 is CASSSDILYNEQFF. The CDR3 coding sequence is TGTGCCAGCAGCTCGGACATCCTCTACAATGAGCAGTTCTTC.

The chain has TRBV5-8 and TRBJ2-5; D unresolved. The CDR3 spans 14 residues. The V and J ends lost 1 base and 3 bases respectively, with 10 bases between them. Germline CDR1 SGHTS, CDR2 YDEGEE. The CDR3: CASSLTVYEETQYF. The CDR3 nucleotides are TGTGCCAGCAGCTTGACGGTCTACGAAGAGACCCAGTACTTC.

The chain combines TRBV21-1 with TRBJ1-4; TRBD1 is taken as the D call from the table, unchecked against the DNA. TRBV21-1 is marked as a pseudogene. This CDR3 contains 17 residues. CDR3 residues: CASSICVPKGAREKLFF. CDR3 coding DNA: TGTGCCAGCAGCATCTGTGTCCCTAAGGGGGCGCGTGAAAAACTGTTTTTT.

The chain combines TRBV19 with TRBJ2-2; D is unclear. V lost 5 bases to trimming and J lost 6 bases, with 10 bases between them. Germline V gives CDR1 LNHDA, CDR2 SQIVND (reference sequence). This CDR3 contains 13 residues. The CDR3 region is CASSSIGAGELFF. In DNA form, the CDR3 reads TGTGCCAGTAGTTCAATAGGAGCCGGGGAGCTGTTTTTT.

The CDR3 protein is CASSSPPFAGQETQYF. The CDR3, as DNA: TGTGCCAGCAGCTCACCCCCCTTCGCAGGGCAAGAGACCCAGTACTTC. This chain links TRBV7-2 with TRBJ2-5, with D possibly matching TRBD1 (5 bases). Trimming removed 4 bases from V and 2 bases from J, with 17 bases in between. This CDR3 is built from 16 residues. Germline assignment: CDR1 SGHTA and CDR2 FQGNSA.

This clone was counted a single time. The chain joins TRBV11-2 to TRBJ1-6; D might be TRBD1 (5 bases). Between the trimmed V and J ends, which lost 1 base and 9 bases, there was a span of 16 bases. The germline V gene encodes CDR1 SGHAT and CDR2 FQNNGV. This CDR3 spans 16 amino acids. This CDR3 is CASSLVRGTGGSPLHF. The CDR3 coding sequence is TGTGCCAGCAGCTTAGTCAGAGGGACTGGGGGTTCACCCCTCCACTTT.

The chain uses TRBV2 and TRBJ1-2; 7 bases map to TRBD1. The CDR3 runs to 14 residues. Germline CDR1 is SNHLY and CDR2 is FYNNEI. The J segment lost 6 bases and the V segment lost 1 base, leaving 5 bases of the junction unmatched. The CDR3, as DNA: TGTGCCAGCAGTGAAGACGAGGGGGCCGATGGCTACACCTTC. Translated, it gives CASSEDEGADGYTF.

The CDR3 region has the DNA TGTGCCAGCAGCCTAACAGGGGCCGCCTACGAGCAGTACGTC. This codes for CASSLTGAAYEQYV. The chain carries TRBV28 and TRBJ2-7, with 7 bases that match TRBD1. The CDR3 extends over 14 amino acids. V dropped 6 bases and J dropped 2; count of bases not matched to a gene: 7. Germline V gene lookup returns CDR1 MDHEN and CDR2 SYDVKM.

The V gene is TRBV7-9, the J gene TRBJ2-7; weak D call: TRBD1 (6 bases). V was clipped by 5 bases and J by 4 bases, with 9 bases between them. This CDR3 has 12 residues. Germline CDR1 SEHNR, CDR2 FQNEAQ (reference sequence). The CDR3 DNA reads TGTGCCAGCAGCGCACAGGGTTACGAGCAGTACTTC. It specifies CASSAQGYEQYF.

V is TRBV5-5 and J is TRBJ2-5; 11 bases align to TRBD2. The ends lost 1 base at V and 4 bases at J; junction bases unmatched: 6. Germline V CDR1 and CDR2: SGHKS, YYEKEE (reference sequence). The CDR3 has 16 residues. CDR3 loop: CASSLLLAGGTETQYF. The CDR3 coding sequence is TGTGCCAGCAGCTTGTTGCTAGCGGGGGGAACAGAGACCCAGTACTTC.

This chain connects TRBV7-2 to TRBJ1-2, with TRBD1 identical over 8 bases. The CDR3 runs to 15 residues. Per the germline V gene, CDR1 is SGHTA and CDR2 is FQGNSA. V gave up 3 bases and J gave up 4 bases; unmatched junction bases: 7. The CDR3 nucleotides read TGTGCCAGCAGCTTCACTACAGGGGGGACCTATGGCTACACCTTC. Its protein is CASSFTTGGTYGYTF.

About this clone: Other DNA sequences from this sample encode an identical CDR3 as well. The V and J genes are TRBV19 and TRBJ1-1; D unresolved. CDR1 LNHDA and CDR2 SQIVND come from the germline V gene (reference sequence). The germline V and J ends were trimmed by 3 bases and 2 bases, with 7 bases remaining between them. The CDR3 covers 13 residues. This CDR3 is CASSISVNTEAFF. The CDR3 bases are TGTGCCAGTAGTATCTCGGTTAACACTGAAGCTTTCTTT.

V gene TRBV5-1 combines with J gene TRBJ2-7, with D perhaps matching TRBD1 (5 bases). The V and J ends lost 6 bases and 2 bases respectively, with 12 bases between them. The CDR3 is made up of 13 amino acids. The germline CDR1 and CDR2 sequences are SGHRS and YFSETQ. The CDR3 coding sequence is TGCGCCAGCAAACCGGACATCACCTACGAGCAGTACGTC. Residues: CASKPDITYEQYV.

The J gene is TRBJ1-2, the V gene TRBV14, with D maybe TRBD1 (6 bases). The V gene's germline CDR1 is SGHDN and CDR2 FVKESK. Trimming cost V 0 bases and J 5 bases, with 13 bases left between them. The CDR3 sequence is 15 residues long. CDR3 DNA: TGTGCCAGCAGCCAAGAACAGGGACCCCTTTATGGCTACACCTTC. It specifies CASSQEQGPLYGYTF.

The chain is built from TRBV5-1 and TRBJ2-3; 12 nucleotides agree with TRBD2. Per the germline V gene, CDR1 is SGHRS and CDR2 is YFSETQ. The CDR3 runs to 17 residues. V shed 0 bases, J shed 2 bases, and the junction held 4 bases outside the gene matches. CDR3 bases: TGCGCCAGCAGCTTGGGAGGACTAGCGGGGCTCACAGATACGCAGTATTTT. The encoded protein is CASSLGGLAGLTDTQYF.

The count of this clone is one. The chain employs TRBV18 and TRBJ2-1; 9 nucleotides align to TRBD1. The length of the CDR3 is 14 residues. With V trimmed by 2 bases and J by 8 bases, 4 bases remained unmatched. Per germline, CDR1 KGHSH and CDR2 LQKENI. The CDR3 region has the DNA TGTGCCAGCTCACCAGGGACAGGGATCGATGAGCAGTTCTTC. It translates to CASSPGTGIDEQFF.

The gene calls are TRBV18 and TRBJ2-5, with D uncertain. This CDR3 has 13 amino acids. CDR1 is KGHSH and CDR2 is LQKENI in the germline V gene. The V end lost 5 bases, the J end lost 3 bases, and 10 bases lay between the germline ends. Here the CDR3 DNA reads TGTGCCAGCTCAGCAGACCAGGAAGAGACCCAGTACTTC. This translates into CASSADQEETQYF.

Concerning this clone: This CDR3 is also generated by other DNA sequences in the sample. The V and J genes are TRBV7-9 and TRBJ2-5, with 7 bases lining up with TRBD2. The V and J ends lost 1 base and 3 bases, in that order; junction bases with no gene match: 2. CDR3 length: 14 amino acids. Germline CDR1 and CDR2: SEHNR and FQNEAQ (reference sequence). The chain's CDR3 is CASSLGLAEETQYF. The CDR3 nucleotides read TGTGCCAGCAGCTTAGGGCTAGCGGAAGAGACCCAGTACTTC.

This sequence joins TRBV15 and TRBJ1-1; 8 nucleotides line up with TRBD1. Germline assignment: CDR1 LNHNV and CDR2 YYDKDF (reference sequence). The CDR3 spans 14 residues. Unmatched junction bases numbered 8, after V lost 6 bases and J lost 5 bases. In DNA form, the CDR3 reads TGTGCCACCAGTCAAGACAGGGGCGGAACTGAAGCTTTCTTT. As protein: CATSQDRGGTEAFF.

The CDR3 DNA reads as TGCGCCAGCAGCTTTCAGGAGAACACTGAAGCTTTCTTT. Amino acids: CASSFQENTEAFF. V gene TRBV5-1 combines with J gene TRBJ1-1; no firm D call. Trimming removed 2 bases from V and 1 base from J, with 6 bases in between. Per germline, CDR1 SGHRS and CDR2 YFSETQ. There are 13 residues in the CDR3.

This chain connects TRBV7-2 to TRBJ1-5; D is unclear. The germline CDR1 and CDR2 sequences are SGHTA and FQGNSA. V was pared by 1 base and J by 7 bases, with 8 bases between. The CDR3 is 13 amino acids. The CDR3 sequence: CASSLGSGQPQHF. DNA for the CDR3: TGTGCCAGCAGCTTAGGGAGTGGGCAGCCCCAGCATTTT.

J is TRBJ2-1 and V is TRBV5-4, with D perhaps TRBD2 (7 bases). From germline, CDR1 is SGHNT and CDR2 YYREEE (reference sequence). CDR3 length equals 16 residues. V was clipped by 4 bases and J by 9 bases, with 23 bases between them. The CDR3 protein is CASSPPPTGGGSEQFF. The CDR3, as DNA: TGTGCCAGCAGCCCCCCCCCAACGGGGGGCGGGAGTGAGCAGTTCTTC.

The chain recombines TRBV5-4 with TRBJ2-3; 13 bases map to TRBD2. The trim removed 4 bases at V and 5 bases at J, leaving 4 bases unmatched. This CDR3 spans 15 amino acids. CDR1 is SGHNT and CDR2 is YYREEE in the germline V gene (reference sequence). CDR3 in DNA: TGTGCCAGCAGCCCCAGGACTAGCGGGGGAGATACGCAGTATTTT. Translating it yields CASSPRTSGGDTQYF. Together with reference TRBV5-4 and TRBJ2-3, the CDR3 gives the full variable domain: ETGVTQSPTHLIKTRGQQVTLRCSSQSGHNTVSWYQQALGQGPQFIFQYYREEENGRGNFPPRFSGLQFPNYSSELNVNALELDDSALYLCASSPRTSGGDTQYFGPGTRLTVL.

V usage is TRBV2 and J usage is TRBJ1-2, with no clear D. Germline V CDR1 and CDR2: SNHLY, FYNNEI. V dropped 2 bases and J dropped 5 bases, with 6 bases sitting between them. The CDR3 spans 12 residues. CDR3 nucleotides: TGTGCCAGCAGTGAAACTTTTTATGGCTACACCTTC. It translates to CASSETFYGYTF.